A single sample gave rise to the 14 T cell receptor beta chains below, sequenced in a study of blood T cell repertoires in COVID-19. Profiling relied on immunoSEQ multiplex PCR, and the TCRdb table lists in-frame clones only, not all of them. Of hundreds of thousands of clones listed, around 90% were seen once; the top ten hold around 0.98%. The specimen was peripheral blood. These receptors were taken from a woman between 35 and 50 years old with COVID-19, enrolled during active disease.

This chain uses TRBV5-1 with TRBJ2-1, with 10 bases matching TRBD1. Unmatched junction bases numbered 4, after V lost 1 base and J lost 0 bases. This CDR3 comprises 17 residues. Germline V gene sequence: CDR1 SGHRS, CDR2 YFSETQ. CDR3 sequence reads: CASSLRGQGSSYNEQFF. The CDR3 coding sequence is TGCGCCAGCAGCTTGCGGGGACAGGGGAGCTCCTACAATGAGCAGTTCTTC.

The V and J genes are TRBV27 and TRBJ2-7; D is perhaps TRBD2 (6 bases). This CDR3 is 16 amino acids long. CDR1 and CDR2 (germline): MNHEY, SMNVEV (reference sequence). Trimming cost V 6 bases and J 1 base, with 19 bases left between them. The CDR3 protein is CASSFSGGTVSYEQYF. CDR3 bases: TGTGCCAGCAGCTTCAGCGGAGGGACGGTGTCCTACGAGCAGTACTTC.

The chain combines TRBV6-2 or TRBV6-3 with TRBJ2-7; possibly TRBD1 for D (6 bases). CDR3 length: 17 amino acids. V lost 4 bases to trimming and J lost 5 bases, with 24 bases between them. Germline V CDR1 and CDR2: MNHEY, SVGEGT. The CDR3 DNA sequence: TGTGCCAGCAGTTTGTATTCGGACAGCCTGCTGAGCAACGAGCAGTACTTC. Protein: CASSLYSDSLLSNEQYF.

The chain couples TRBV19 to TRBJ2-6, with 8 bases identical to TRBD1. V lost 4 bases to trimming and J lost 0 bases; unmatched junction nucleotides: 5. CDR1 and CDR2 from the germline V gene are LNHDA and SQIVND (reference sequence). CDR3 size: 17 residues. CDR3 nucleotide sequence: TGTGCCAGTAGTACCACGACAGGGGCCTCTGGGGCCAACGTCCTGACTTTC. Translated, it gives CASSTTTGASGANVLTF.

The chain carries TRBV6-5 and TRBJ2-1; no clear D gene. Germline CDR1 and CDR2: MNHEY and SVGAGI. CDR3 length equals 15 residues. Trimming removed 6 bases from V and 0 bases from J, with 12 bases in between. CDR3 protein: CASRRDWSSYNEQFF. The CDR3, as DNA: TGTGCCAGCAGGAGAGACTGGAGCTCCTACAATGAGCAGTTCTTC.

The rearrangement joins TRBV6-5 to TRBJ2-5; the D gene is possibly TRBD2 (6 bases). Between the trimmed V and J ends, which lost 5 bases and 0 bases, there was a span of 10 bases. There are 14 residues in the CDR3. CDR1 MNHEY and CDR2 SVGAGI come from the germline V gene. CDR3 sequence: CASSPRTNQETQYF. CDR3 nucleotides: TGTGCCAGCAGTCCAAGGACTAACCAAGAGACCCAGTACTTC.

This clone is a singleton in its sample. The sample has other DNA sequences that encode this CDR3 too. The V gene is TRBV3-1 (or the pseudogene TRBV3-2), the J gene TRBJ2-3; no definite D call. CDR3 size: 13 residues. Germline CDR1 reads LGHDT; CDR2 reads YNNKEL (reference sequence). The V end lost 6 bases, the J end lost 1 base, and 8 bases lay between the germline ends. CDR3: CASSLGGTDTQYF. The CDR3 DNA reads TGTGCCAGCAGTCTGGGCGGCACAGATACGCAGTATTTT.

The gene calls are TRBV5-4 and TRBJ2-1; D possibly corresponds to TRBD1 (5 bases). V shed 0 bases and J shed 6 bases, with 7 bases lying between them. Germline-derived CDR1 and CDR2 are SGHNT and YYREEE (reference sequence). The CDR3 length is 13 residues. The CDR3 loop is CASSLVGPNEQFF. CDR3 coding DNA: TGTGCCAGCAGCTTGGTGGGGCCCAATGAGCAGTTCTTC.

This rearrangement joins TRBV9 to TRBJ1-6, with D possibly being TRBD1 (6 bases). The germline V and J ends were trimmed by 0 bases and 8 bases, with 12 bases remaining between them. The CDR3 spans 15 residues. Germline V gene data show CDR1 as SGDLS and CDR2 as YYNGEE. DNA of the CDR3: TGTGCCAGCAGCGTAGAGGGGGTGTACGATTCACCCCTCCACTTT. Translation: CASSVEGVYDSPLHF.

V gene TRBV2 combines with J gene TRBJ2-7; the match to TRBD1 covers 9 bases. V lost 9 bases, J lost 6 bases, and 9 bases stayed unmatched. This CDR3 has 13 amino acids. The V gene's germline CDR1 is SNHLY and CDR2 FYNNEI. CDR3 amino acids: CARGGQGSAEQYF. DNA for the CDR3: TGTGCCAGGGGGGGACAGGGATCGGCCGAGCAGTACTTC.

The V gene is TRBV29-1, the J gene TRBJ1-2, with TRBD1 matching over 7 bases. Germline CDR1 and CDR2: SQVTM and ANQGSEA. V gave up 2 bases and J gave up 4 bases; unmatched junction bases: 4. This CDR3 contains 13 residues. The CDR3 nucleotides read TGCAGCGTTGAAAAGGGGGCGGGCTATGGCTACACCTTC. Its translation: CSVEKGAGYGYTF.

The gene calls are TRBV2 and TRBJ1-1, with D possibly TRBD1 on 6 matching bases. The V end was cut by 7 bases, the J end by 1 base, with 16 bases between. Per the germline V gene, CDR1 is SNHLY and CDR2 is FYNNEI. CDR3 length: 15 residues. CDR3 in DNA: TGTGCCAGCATGAGGGACATTGGTGGGAACACTGAAGCTTTCTTT. This codes for CASMRDIGGNTEAFF. Filled out from reference TRBV2 and TRBJ1-1, the complete variable domain reads EPEVTQTPSHQVTQMGQEVILRCVPISNHLYFYWYRQILGQKVEFLVSFYNNEISEKSEIFDDQFSVERPDGSNFTLKIRSTKLEDSAMYFCASMRDIGGNTEAFFGQGTRLTVV.

The J gene is TRBJ1-1, the V gene TRBV7-2; D perhaps matches TRBD1 (5 bases). The CDR3 is 14 amino acids. The germline gives CDR1 SGHTA, CDR2 FQGNSA. V gave up 5 bases and J gave up 5 bases, with 15 bases separating them. The CDR3 protein is CASSTHKGWTEAFF. The DNA of the CDR3 is TGTGCCAGCAGCACCCACAAGGGGTGGACTGAAGCTTTCTTT. The entire variable domain, with the rest obtained from reference TRBV7-2 and TRBJ1-1, is as follows: GAGVSQSPSNKVTEKGKDVELRCDPISGHTALYWYRQSLGQGLEFLIYFQGNSAPDKSGLPSDRFSAERTGGSVSTLTIQRTQQEDSAVYLCASSTHKGWTEAFFGQGTRLTVV.

The chain uses TRBV5-1 and TRBJ2-2; weak D call: TRBD1 (6 bases). In germline, CDR1 is SGHRS, CDR2 YFSETQ. This CDR3 comprises 13 residues. V lost 2 bases, J lost 6 bases, and 8 bases lay in between. The CDR3 DNA follows: TGCGCCAGCAGCTTAAACAGGGCCGGGGAGCTGTTTTTT. Translating it yields CASSLNRAGELFF.